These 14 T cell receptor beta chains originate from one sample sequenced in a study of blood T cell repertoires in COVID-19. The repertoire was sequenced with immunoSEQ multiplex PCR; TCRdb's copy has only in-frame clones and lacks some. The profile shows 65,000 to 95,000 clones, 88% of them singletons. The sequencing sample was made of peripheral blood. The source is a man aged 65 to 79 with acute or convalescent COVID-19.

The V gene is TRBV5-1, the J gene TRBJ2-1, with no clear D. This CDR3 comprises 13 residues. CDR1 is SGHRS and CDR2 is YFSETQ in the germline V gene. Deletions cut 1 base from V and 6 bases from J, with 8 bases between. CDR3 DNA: TGCGCCAGCAGCTTGCGTCAGGTCAATGAGCAGTTCTTC. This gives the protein CASSLRQVNEQFF.

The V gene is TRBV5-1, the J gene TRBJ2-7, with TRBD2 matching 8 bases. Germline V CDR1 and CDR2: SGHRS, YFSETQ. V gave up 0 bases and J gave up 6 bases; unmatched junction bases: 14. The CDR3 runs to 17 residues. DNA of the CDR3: TGCGCCAGCAGCTTGGGGCCCTCCGGCGGGGGGCTTTTCGAGCAGTACTTC. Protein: CASSLGPSGGGLFEQYF.

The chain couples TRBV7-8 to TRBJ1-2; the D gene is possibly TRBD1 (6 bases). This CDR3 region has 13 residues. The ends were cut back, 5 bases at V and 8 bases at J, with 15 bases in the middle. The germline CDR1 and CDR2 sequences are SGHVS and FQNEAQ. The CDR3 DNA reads TGTGCCAGCAGCGCTAACAGGGTTGACGGCTACACCTTC. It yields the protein CASSANRVDGYTF. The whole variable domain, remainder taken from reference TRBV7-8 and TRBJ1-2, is GAGVSQSPRYKVAKRGQDVALRCDPISGHVSLFWYQQALGQGPEFLTYFQNEAQLDKSGLPSDRFFAERPEGSVSTLKIQRTQQEDSAVYLCASSANRVDGYTFGSGTRLTVV.

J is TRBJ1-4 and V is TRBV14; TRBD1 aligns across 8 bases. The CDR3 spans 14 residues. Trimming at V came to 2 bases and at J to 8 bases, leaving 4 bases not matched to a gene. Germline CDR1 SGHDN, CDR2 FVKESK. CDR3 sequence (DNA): TGTGCCAGCAGCCAACGACAGGGGAGAGAAAAACTGTTTTTT. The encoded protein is CASSQRQGREKLFF.

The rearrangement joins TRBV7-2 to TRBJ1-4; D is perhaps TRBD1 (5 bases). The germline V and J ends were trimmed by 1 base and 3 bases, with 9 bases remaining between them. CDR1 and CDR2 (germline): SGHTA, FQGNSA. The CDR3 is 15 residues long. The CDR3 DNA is TGTGCCAGCAGCTTAGTAGGGGCGGCTAATGAAAAACTGTTTTTT. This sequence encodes CASSLVGAANEKLFF.

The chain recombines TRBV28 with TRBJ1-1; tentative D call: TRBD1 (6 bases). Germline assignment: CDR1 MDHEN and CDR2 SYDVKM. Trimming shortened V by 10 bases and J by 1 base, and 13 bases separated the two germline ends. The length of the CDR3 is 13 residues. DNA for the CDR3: TGTGCCATTACACAGGGCCCGAACACTGAAGCTTTCTTT. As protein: CAITQGPNTEAFF. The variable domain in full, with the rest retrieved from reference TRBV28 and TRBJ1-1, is DVKVTQSSRYLVKRTGEKVFLECVQDMDHENMFWYRQDPGLGLRLIYFSYDVKMKEKGDIPEGYSVSREKKERFSLILESASTNQTSMYLCAITQGPNTEAFFGQGTRLTVV.

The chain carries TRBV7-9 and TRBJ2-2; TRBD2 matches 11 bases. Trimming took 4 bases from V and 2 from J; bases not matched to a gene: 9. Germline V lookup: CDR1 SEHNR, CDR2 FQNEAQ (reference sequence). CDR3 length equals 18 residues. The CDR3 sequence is CASSSQDLAGGNTGELFF. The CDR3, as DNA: TGTGCCAGCAGCTCCCAGGATCTAGCGGGAGGCAACACCGGGGAGCTGTTTTTT.

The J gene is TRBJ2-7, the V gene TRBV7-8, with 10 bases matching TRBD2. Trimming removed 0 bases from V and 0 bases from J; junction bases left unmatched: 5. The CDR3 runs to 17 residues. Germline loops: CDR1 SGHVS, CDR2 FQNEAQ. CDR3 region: CASSLASSGGHSYEQYF. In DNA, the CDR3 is TGTGCCAGCAGCTTAGCGAGTAGCGGGGGGCACTCCTACGAGCAGTACTTC.

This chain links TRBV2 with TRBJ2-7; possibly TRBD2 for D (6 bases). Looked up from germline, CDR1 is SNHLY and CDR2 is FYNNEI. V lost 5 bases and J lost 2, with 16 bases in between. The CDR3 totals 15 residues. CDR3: CASSLGPGTPYEQYF. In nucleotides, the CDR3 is TGTGCCAGCAGTTTAGGACCCGGGACTCCCTACGAGCAGTACTTC. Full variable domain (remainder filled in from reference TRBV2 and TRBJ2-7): EPEVTQTPSHQVTQMGQEVILRCVPISNHLYFYWYRQILGQKVEFLVSFYNNEISEKSEIFDDQFSVERPDGSNFTLKIRSTKLEDSAMYFCASSLGPGTPYEQYFGPGTRLTVT.

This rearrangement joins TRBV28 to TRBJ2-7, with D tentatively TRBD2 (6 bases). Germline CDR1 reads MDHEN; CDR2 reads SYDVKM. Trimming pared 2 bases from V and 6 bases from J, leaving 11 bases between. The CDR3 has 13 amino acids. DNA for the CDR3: TGTGCCAGCAGTTTAGGGACTCCTCCCGAGCAGTACTTC. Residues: CASSLGTPPEQYF.

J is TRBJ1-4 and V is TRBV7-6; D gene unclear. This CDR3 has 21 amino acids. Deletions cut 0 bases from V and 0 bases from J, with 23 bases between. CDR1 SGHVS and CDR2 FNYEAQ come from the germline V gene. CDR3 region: CASSLATQSRVISATNEKLFF. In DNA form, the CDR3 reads TGTGCCAGCAGCTTAGCTACCCAAAGTCGGGTGATCTCCGCAACTAATGAAAAACTGTTTTTT. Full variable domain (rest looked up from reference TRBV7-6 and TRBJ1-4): GAGVSQSPRYKVTKRGQDVALRCDPISGHVSLYWYRQALGQGPEFLTYFNYEAQQDKSGLPNDRFSAERPEGSISTLTIQRTEQRDSAMYRCASSLATQSRVISATNEKLFFGSGTQLSVL.

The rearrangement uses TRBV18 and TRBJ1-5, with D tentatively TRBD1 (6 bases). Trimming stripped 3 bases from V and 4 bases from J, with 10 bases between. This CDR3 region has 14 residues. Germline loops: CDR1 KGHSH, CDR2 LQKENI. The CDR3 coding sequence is TGTGCCAGCTCACCCGGACAGTCAAATCAGCCCCAGCATTTT. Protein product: CASSPGQSNQPQHF.

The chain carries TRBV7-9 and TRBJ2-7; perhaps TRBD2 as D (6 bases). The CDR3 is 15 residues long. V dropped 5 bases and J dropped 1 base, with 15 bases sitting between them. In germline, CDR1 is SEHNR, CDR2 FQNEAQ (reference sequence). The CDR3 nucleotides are TGTGCCAGCAGCCCTGTAGCGGCGGGATCCTACGAGCAGTACTTC. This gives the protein CASSPVAAGSYEQYF.

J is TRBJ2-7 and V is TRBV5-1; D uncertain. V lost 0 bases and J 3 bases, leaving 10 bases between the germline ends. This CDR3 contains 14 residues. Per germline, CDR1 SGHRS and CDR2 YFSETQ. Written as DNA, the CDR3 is TGCGCCAGCAGCTTGGATCCCCCTTACTACGAGCAGTACTTC. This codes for CASSLDPPYYEQYF.